One and the same sample provided the 5 T cell receptor beta chains below, sequenced in a study of T cells expressing NK-cell markers. After re-calling the 5' RACE reads, TCRdb lists one entry per CDR3 protein, DNA absent. This table holds approximately 550,000 distinct CDR3 sequences. Sequencing was carried out using blood T cells: a sorted CD56 or NKG2C T cell subset, CD4+ or CD8+ T cells, or bulk PBMC T cells (not recorded which). The receptors here all came from a man younger than 30 in good health.

The CDR3 sequence: CASSPLLDQYF. The V and J genes are TRBV7-8 and TRBJ2-5; with no DNA, the TCRdb D assignment of TRBD1 cannot be verified. The length of the CDR3 is 11 residues. Germline CDR1 SGHVS, CDR2 FQNEAQ.

The chain uses TRBV12-3 or TRBV12-4 and TRBJ1-1. The CDR3 totals 14 residues. CDR3 in amino acids: CASSPNREGTEAFF.

The gene calls are TRBV24-1 and TRBJ2-7; the D call of TRBD1 rests on TCRdb alone, since no DNA is present to check it. In germline, CDR1 is KGHDR, CDR2 SFDVKD. This CDR3 is built from 14 residues. CDR3 sequence reads: CATSDSGNPYEQYF.

The chain couples TRBV7-2 to TRBJ1-2. CDR3 length equals 12 residues. Per the germline V gene, CDR1 is SGHTA and CDR2 is FQGNSA. The CDR3 here is CASSLEPGPGTF.

CDR3 loop: CASSQGTSEYKETQYF. J is TRBJ2-5 and V is TRBV12-3 or TRBV12-4; the D call of TRBD2 rests on TCRdb alone, since no DNA is present to check it. CDR3 length equals 16 residues.